The clone carrying this T cell receptor (beta chain) was seen only a few times. Its antigen is unknown. Amplified TCR beta CDR3 regions derived from RNA transcripts. The HTBI primer set served for first-round RT-PCR of the TCR CDR3. MiXCR, applied by TCRdb to the multiplex PCR reads, yields one record per CDR3 protein. The sample contains hundreds of thousands of distinct CDR3 sequences, about 15% of which appear only once. The data originate from a study of T cells in Graves' hyperthyroidism and ophthalmopathy. Regarding the study as a whole: Clonotypes that were expanded in thyroid above 0.001 mostly appeared in blood too.

Diagnoses used clinical symptoms, serum thyroxine and TRAb, thyroid ultrasound and orbital computed tomography. The V segment lost 10 bases and the J segment 7 bases; nucleotides outside the gene matches: 9. This CDR3 has 14 residues. Germline V gives CDR1 MNHEY, CDR2 SVGEGT. Sample: blood. The chain joins TRBV6-2 or TRBV6-3 to TRBJ2-7; 14 bases map to TRBD2. The receptor's source is a woman aged 18-30 years with Graves' ophthalmopathy. The CDR3 nucleotides are TGTGCCACCGAGGGACTAGCGGGAGCGGGGGAGCAGTACTTC. It encodes CATEGLAGAGEQYF.